These T cell receptor gamma chains were read from a single sample in a study of human gamma delta and Vdelta1 T cells. TCRdb applied CATT to the PCR reads for clone calling. This sample has some 5,000 gamma-chain clones, with around a third found just once. No antigen is known for these receptors. The source material was Vdelta1 gamma-delta T cells from blood grown in culture (DOT cells). Source of these receptors: a human donor in good health. The CDR3 runs from the conserved cysteine through the conserved F or W. Each record gives: V gene, clone size, J gene, CDR3 protein, CDR3 DNA. The size of a clone is reported for some rows only, either as once, few or many, or as a class for expanded clones.

>TRGV4|NA|TRGJP2
CATWDGDDWIKTF
TGTGCCACCTGGGATGGGGATGATTGGATCAAGACGTTT
>TRGV10|few|TRGJ1/TRGJ2
CAAWDFYYKKLF
TGTGCTGCGTGGGATTTTTATTATAAGAAACTCTTT
>TRGV4|NA|TRGJ1/TRGJ2
CATWDGPAVDYKKLF
TGTGCCACCTGGGACGGGCCGGCCGTGGATTATAAGAAACTCTTT
>TRGV4|NA|TRGJ1/TRGJ2
CATWDTPWGKKLF
TGTGCCACCTGGGATACTCCTTGGGGGAAGAAACTCTTT
>TRGV8|few|TRGJP2
CATWTNSSDWIKTF
TGTGCCACCTGGACAAATAGTAGTGATTGGATCAAGACGTTT
>TRGV2|few|TRGJ1/TRGJ2
CATWDGQNTNKKLF
TGTGCCACCTGGGACGGACAAAATACGAATAAGAAACTCTTT
>TRGV4|few|TRGJ1/TRGJ2
CATWDRSANKKLF
TGTGCCACCTGGGATCGGTCAGCAAACAAAAAACTCTTT
>TRGV3|few|TRGJ1/TRGJ2
CATWDRTKEKKLF
TGTGCCACCTGGGACAGAACAAAGGAAAAGAAACTCTTT
>TRGV2|medium-sized|TRGJP2
CATWDGPSSDWIKTF
TGTGCCACCTGGGACGGGCCGAGTAGTGATTGGATCAAGACGTTT
>TRGV2|NA|TRGJ1/TRGJ2
CATWDGPECPRGKLF
TGTGCCACCTGGGACGGCCCTGAATGTCCCCGGGGGAAACTCTTT
>TRGV8|few|TRGJ1/TRGJ2
CATWDILYYKKLF
TGTGCCACCTGGGATATCCTTTATTATAAGAAACTCTTT
>TRGV2|few|TRGJ1/TRGJ2
CATWDGLNYYKKLF
TGTGCCACCTGGGACGGTCTAAATTATTATAAGAAACTCTTT
>TRGV4|NA|TRGJ1/TRGJ2
CATWDGQLYYKKLF
TGTGCCACCTGGGACGGGCAACTCTATTATAAGAAACTCTTT
>TRGV8|medium-sized|TRGJ1/TRGJ2
CATWDCYKKLF
TGTGCCACCTGGGATTGTTATAAGAAACTCTTT
>TRGV8|few|TRGJ1/TRGJ2
CATWGRKKKLF
TGTGCCACCTGGGGACGGAAGAAGAAACTCTTT
>TRGV3|NA|TRGJ1/TRGJ2
CATWDRVAYYKKLF
TGTGCCACCTGGGACAGGGTGGCGTATTATAAGAAACTCTTT
>TRGV8|few|TRGJ1/TRGJ2
CATWDSWHIKKLF
TGTGCCACCTGGGATAGCTGGCATATTAAGAAACTCTTT
>TRGV4|NA|TRGJ1/TRGJ2
CATWDGLFYKKLF
TGTGCCACCTGGGACGGCTTATTTTATAAGAAACTCTTT
>TRGV4|few|TRGJP2
CATWESSDWIKTF
TGTGCCACCTGGGAATCTAGTGATTGGATCAAGACGTTT
>TRGV4|few|TRGJ1/TRGJ2
CATWPSDISYKKLF
TGTGCCACCTGGCCTTCGGATATTAGTTATAAGAAACTCTTT
>TRGV3|NA|TRGJ1/TRGJ2
CATWDRQRKKLF
TGTGCCACCTGGGACAGGCAACGGAAGAAACTCTTT
>TRGV2|few|TRGJ1/TRGJ2
CATWDGLETYYKKLF
TGTGCCACCTGGGACGGGCTGGAGACGTATTATAAGAAACTCTTT
>TRGV3|few|TRGJ1/TRGJ2
CATWDRPNFKKLF
TGTGCCACCTGGGACAGGCCGAATTTTAAGAAACTCTTT
>TRGV4|NA|TRGJ1/TRGJ2
CATWDRGYKKLF
TGTGCCACCTGGGATCGGGGCTATAAGAAACTCTTT
>TRGV9|few|TRGJP1
CALWELHTGWFKIF
TGTGCCTTGTGGGAGTTACACACTGGTTGGTTCAAGATATTT
>TRGV2|NA|TRGJ1/TRGJ2
CATWDGPDQYYKKLF
TGTGCCACCTGGGACGGCCCCGATCAATATTATAAGAAACTCTTT
>TRGV4|few|TRGJ1/TRGJ2
CATWDYKKLF
TGTGCCACCTGGGATTATAAGAAACTCTTT
>TRGV4|NA|TRGJ1/TRGJ2
CATWDRALGHLYYKKLF
TGTGCCACCTGGGACAGAGCCCTAGGGCATCTATATTATAAGAAACTCTTT
>TRGV8|NA|TRGJP2
CAAWDRKSDWIKTF
TGTGCCGCCTGGGATAGGAAAAGTGATTGGATCAAGACGTTT
>TRGV9|NA|TRGJP2
CALWEAINSSDWIKTF
TGCGCCTTGTGGGAGGCAATCAATAGTAGTGATTGGATCAAGACGTTT
>TRGV2|few|TRGJ1/TRGJ2
CATWDGPGYKKLF
TGTGCCACCTGGGACGGGCCGGGGTATAAGAAACTCTTT
>TRGV4|NA|TRGJ1/TRGJ2
CATWDGRLQKKLF
TGTGCCACCTGGGACGGCCGCCTTCAGAAGAAACTCTTT
>TRGV9|NA|TRGJ1/TRGJ2
CALWETSLDKKLF
TGTGCCTTGTGGGAGACCTCCTTGGATAAGAAACTCTTT
>TRGV2|NA|TRGJ1/TRGJ2
CATWDGLYTRQPTLNKKLF
TGTGCCACCTGGGACGGGCTTTACACCCGGCAACCAACCTTAAATAAGAAACTCTTT
>TRGV9|NA|TRGJ1/TRGJ2
CALWVWYYKKLF
TGTGCCTTGTGGGTTTGGTATTATAAGAAACTCTTT
>TRGV2|NA|TRGJP1
CATWLGRTTGWFKIF
TGTGCCACCTGGTTGGGAAGGACCACTGGTTGGTTCAAGATATTT
>TRGV4|NA|TRGJ1/TRGJ2
CATWDGKVDYKKLF
TGTGCCACCTGGGATGGGAAGGTGGATTATAAGAAACTCTTT
>TRGV2|NA|TRGJ1/TRGJ2
CATWDGTQGGYKKLF
TGTGCCACCTGGGACGGGACCCAGGGTGGTTATAAGAAACTCTTT
>TRGV9|medium-sized|TRGJ1/TRGJ2
CALWEVQYKKLF
TGTGCCTTGTGGGAGGTGCAATATAAGAAACTCTTT
>TRGV9|medium-sized|TRGJ1/TRGJ2
CALWEPTNKKLF
TGTGCCTTGTGGGAGCCAACTAATAAGAAACTCTTT
>TRGV5|NA|TRGJ1/TRGJ2
CATWDRLGYKKLF
TGTGCCACCTGGGACAGGCTCGGTTATAAGAAACTCTTT
>TRGV8|NA|TRGJ1/TRGJ2
CATWDRDYYKKLF
TGTGCCACCTGGGATCGTGATTATTATAAGAAACTCTTT
>TRGV4|NA|TRGJ1/TRGJ2
CAPWDGSDYYKKLF
TGTGCCCCCTGGGATGGGTCTGATTATTATAAGAAACTCTTT
>TRGV2|few|TRGJ1/TRGJ2
CATWDGRRKLF
TGTGCCACCTGGGACGGGCGAAGGAAACTCTTT
>TRGV4|NA|TRGJ1/TRGJ2
CATWDGPPGKLF
TGTGCCACCTGGGACGGGCCGCCCGGGAAACTCTTT
>TRGV2|few|TRGJ1/TRGJ2
CATWDGLDVKLF
TGTGCCACCTGGGACGGGCTTGATGTGAAACTCTTT
>TRGV8|NA|TRGJ1/TRGJ2
CATWDRYYYKKLF
TGTGCCACCTGGGATAGATATTATTATAAGAAACTCTTT
>TRGV9|medium-sized|TRGJ1/TRGJ2
CALWDYKKLF
TGTGCCTTGTGGGACTATAAGAAACTCTTT
>TRGV4|NA|TRGJP2
CATWDRNSSDWIKTF
TGTGCCACCTGGGACAGAAATAGTAGTGATTGGATCAAGACGTTT
>TRGV2|NA|TRGJ1/TRGJ2
CATWDGPKGVF
TGTGCCACCTGGGACGGGCCTAAAGGGGTCTTT
>TRGV5|NA|TRGJ1/TRGJ2
CATWDRHKDKKLF
TGTGCCACCTGGGACAGGCATAAGGATAAGAAACTCTTT
>TRGV9|NA|TRGJ1/TRGJ2
CALWEERYYKKLF
TGTGCCTTGTGGGAGGAACGTTATTATAAGAAACTCTTT
>TRGV2|medium-sized|TRGJ1/TRGJ2
CATWDGNKKLF
TGTGCCACCTGGGACGGGAATAAGAAACTCTTT
>TRGV3|NA|TRGJ1/TRGJ2
CATWDRLIYYKKLF
TGTGCCACCTGGGACAGGTTGATTTATTATAAGAAACTCTTT
>TRGV5|medium-sized|TRGJ1/TRGJ2
CATWDRPHYKKLF
TGTGCCACCTGGGACAGGCCCCATTATAAGAAACTCTTT
>TRGV8|NA|TRGJ1/TRGJ2
CATWEMNYYKKLF
TGTGCCACCTGGGAGATGAATTATTATAAGAAACTCTTT
>TRGV5|NA|TRGJ1/TRGJ2
CATWDGLFYKKLF
TGTGCCACCTGGGACGGCCTTTTTTATAAGAAACTCTTT
>TRGV3|NA|TRGJ1/TRGJ2
CATCDNYYKKLF
TGTGCCACCTGTGACAATTATTATAAGAAGCTCTTT
>TRGV4|medium-sized|TRGJ1/TRGJ2
CATWENYYKKLF
TGTGCCACCTGGGAAAATTATTATAAGAAACTCTTT
>TRGV4|few|TRGJ1/TRGJ2
CATWDGPYSDYYKKLF
TGTGCCACCTGGGACGGCCCGTACTCAGATTATTATAAGAAACTCTTT